The T cell receptor beta chain described here comes from a study of blood T cells in healthy people across ages. The second PCR ran roughly 6 to 11 cycles with a sample-barcoded 5' primer and J-beta primers. TCRdb recomputed calls from the 5' RACE reads with MiXCR, one row per CDR3 protein. The table has 700,000 or so distinct CDR3 sequences, about a fifth seen once. Germline V lookup: CDR1 DFQATT, CDR2 SNEGSKA (reference sequence). V lost 5 bases to trimming and J lost 1 base, with 12 bases between them. The CDR3 has 13 amino acids. This clonotype was counted only a few times. This clonotype was obtained from a man aged 65-85 years in good health. The sample comprised blood. The chain uses TRBV20-1 and TRBJ2-7, with D hard to call. CDR3 sequence: CSARNPPSYEQYF. The CDR3 DNA sequence: TGCAGTGCTCGTAACCCGCCTTCCTACGAGCAGTACTTC.